These T cell receptor beta chains were read from a single sample in a study of beta chain features in type 1 diabetes. Profiled with immunoSEQ multiplex PCR; TCRdb holds only in-frame clones, not every one. The sample has 970,000 or so clones; around a sixth are singletons. The sample consisted of naive CD4+ T cells from blood. All receptors come from a young woman in good health. Each CDR3 is given with its conserved first and last residue. D genes are given only for firm matches. Not every row has a clone size; where given, it reads once, few, many or a size class.

j_call,v_call,d_call,clone_size,cdr3_nt,cdr3_aa
TRBJ2-3,TRBV28,TRBD1,few,TGTGCCAGCAGACGACAGGGAACAGATACGCAGTATTTT,CASRRQGTDTQYF
TRBJ1-2,TRBV7-9,TRBD1,-,TGTGCCAGCAGCCCGGACAGGGACTATGGCTACACCTTC,CASSPDRDYGYTF
TRBJ2-5,TRBV28,-,-,TGTGCCAGCACTCGTCCCGGCTACCAGAAAGAGACCCAGTACTTC,CASTRPGYQKETQYF
TRBJ1-1,TRBV18,-,few,TGTGCCAGCTCAACAAGGGACGGAGAGGTTGAAGCTTTCTTT,CASSTRDGEVEAFF
TRBJ1-4,TRBV7-9,-,-,TGTGCCAGCAGCTTTGGGGGCCTAAATGAAAAACTGTTTTTT,CASSFGGLNEKLFF
TRBJ1-5,TRBV19,-,few,TGTGCCAGTAGTATCCGGGGCGGCAATCAGCCCCAGCATTTT,CASSIRGGNQPQHF
TRBJ2-1,TRBV10-3,-,-,TGTGCCATCTGCAAAGACCCCTCCAATGAGCAGTTCTTC,CAICKDPSNEQFF
TRBJ1-5,TRBV7-8,-,few,TGTGCCAGCAGCCCGTGGACGGAGGCGAGCAATCAGCCCCAGCATTTT,CASSPWTEASNQPQHF
TRBJ2-3,TRBV7-6,TRBD2,-,TGTGCCAGCAGCTTAGTCCCGGGGACTAGCGTGGATACGCAGTATTTT,CASSLVPGTSVDTQYF
TRBJ2-5,TRBV4-2,-,few,TGTGCCAGCAGCCAAGGACAGATCCCCCAAGAGACCCAGTACTTC,CASSQGQIPQETQYF
TRBJ1-3,TRBV4-2,-,-,TGTGCCGTAAACCAAGGGGTGGGATCTGGAAACACCATATATTTT,CAVNQGVGSGNTIYF
TRBJ2-7,TRBV10-3,-,few,TGTGCCAGCCGGCCCGGGATACCCCTTGGGGAGCAGTACTTC,CASRPGIPLGEQYF
TRBJ2-1,TRBV5-4,TRBD2,few,TGTGCCAGCAGCAAAAGCGGGAACTCCTACAATGAGCAGTTCTTC,CASSKSGNSYNEQFF
TRBJ2-7,TRBV11-2,-,few,TGTGCCAGCAGCCGGACTACTCCACAGTACTTC,CASSRTTPQYF
TRBJ1-2,TRBV19,-,-,TGTGCCAGTAGTATTCAGCAAGCCTATGGCTACACCTTC,CASSIQQAYGYTF
TRBJ2-2,TRBV7-9,-,-,TGTGCCAGCAGCTTCTCATCAGGGTCCACCGGGGAGCTGTTTTTT,CASSFSSGSTGELFF
TRBJ2-7,TRBV18,-,few,TGTGCCAGCTCACGGCATCCCCCCGGGGCCTCCTACGAGCAGTACTTC,CASSRHPPGASYEQYF
TRBJ1-5,TRBV28,-,-,TGTGCCAGCAGTTTCAGCCTCCAGCCCCAGCATTTT,CASSFSLQPQHF
TRBJ2-2,TRBV5-1,-,few,TGCGCCAGCAGCTCCGGCGGGACCGGGAACACCGGGGAGCTGTTTTTT,CASSSGGTGNTGELFF
TRBJ2-6,TRBV10-3,-,-,TGTGCCATCAGTGAGTCGAGTGGGGCCAACGTCCTGACTTTC,CAISESSGANVLTF
TRBJ2-1,TRBV18,TRBD1,-,TGTGCCAGCTCACCCCGGACAGGCTCCGGCAATGAGCAGTTCTTC,CASSPRTGSGNEQFF
TRBJ1-1,TRBV4-1,-,-,TGCGCCAGCAGCCAAGACCGGGGGGCTGGAGCTTTCTTT,CASSQDRGAGAFF
TRBJ2-3,TRBV6-5,-,few,TGTGCCAGCAGTTACTCCCCGGGCCTCTTCACGGGGCAGTATTTT,CASSYSPGLFTGQYF
TRBJ2-5,TRBV9,-,-,TGTGCCAGCAGCGTAGGGTTCCAAGAGACCCAGTACTTC,CASSVGFQETQYF
TRBJ2-3,TRBV27,-,-,TGTGCCAGCAGTGCGCTCACAGATACGCAGTATTTT,CASSALTDTQYF
TRBJ1-2,TRBV4-3,-,-,TGCGCCAGCAGCCAACCCGGGGGCAGAACGGAAGGCTACACCTTC,CASSQPGGRTEGYTF
TRBJ2-7,TRBV7-2,-,-,TGTGCCAGCAGCTTAGGGATTGATTCCTACGAGCAGTACTTC,CASSLGIDSYEQYF
TRBJ1-1,TRBV19,-,-,TGTGCCAGTAGTACCCAGTTGTCGCAGGGATGGACGGGTTTCTTT,CASSTQLSQGWTGFF
TRBJ2-3,TRBV5-4,TRBD2,-,TGTGCCAGCAGCTTGGGGACTAGCGGGAGCTCAGATACGCAGTATTTT,CASSLGTSGSSDTQYF
TRBJ2-2,TRBV6-5,TRBD2,few,TGTGCCAGCAGGCGACTAGCTGGCAACGGGGAGCTGTTTTTT,CASRRLAGNGELFF
TRBJ2-7,TRBV20-1,-,-,TGCAGTACCGGGACCGCCCTCGAGCAGTACTTC,CSTGTALEQYF
TRBJ2-2,TRBV2,TRBD2,-,TGTGCCAGCGGCCTAGCGGGAGTTTCAGCGAACACCGGGGAGCTGTTTTTT,CASGLAGVSANTGELFF